Detailed here is one T cell receptor (beta chain). The target antigen is unknown. The source of the sample is a study of long-term antiretroviral therapy in people with HIV. Study-wide points: Upon ART, diversity increased but remained lower than transplant donor controls. Repertoires looked antigen-experienced, with only a slight naive shift after ART. Repertoire composition at all time points was dominated by clones that had expanded before ART.

About 0.95-10 million cryopreserved PBMC were held in samples before DNA extraction. Survey level was the resolution at which the v3.0 immunoSEQ assay ran. The assay was immunoSEQ multiplex PCR, and TCRdb's table has in-frame clones only and misses some. In the table there are around 30,000 clones, over 90% of which are singletons. CDR1 is SGHTS and CDR2 is YDEGEE in the germline V gene. V was clipped by 6 bases and J by 3 bases; unmatched bases: 6. The CDR3 is made up of 14 amino acids. The J gene is TRBJ1-5, the V gene TRBV5-8, with 7 bases fitting TRBD1. The receptor's source is a man aged 35-49 years with HIV. The specimen was unsorted PBMCs, collected 6.2 years after starting antiretroviral therapy. The CDR3 DNA reads TGTGCCAGCATCCCACAGGGGTACAATCAGCCCCAGCATTTT. Amino acids: CASIPQGYNQPQHF.